These 2 T cell receptor beta chains were all obtained from the same sample, sequenced in a study of Graves' ophthalmopathy and Graves' hyperthyroidism. Transcripts of RNA were the source for amplifying TCR beta CDR3 regions. Following a first-round RT-PCR that used HTBI primers, a second-round multiplex PCR was carried out. One entry per CDR3 protein results from TCRdb running MiXCR on the multiplex PCR reads. Of over 40,000 distinct CDR3 sequences listed, around 45% are singletons. Sequencing was carried out using peripheral blood. The receptor source for this set is an adult man with Graves' ophthalmopathy.

This clonotype was found a few times. The CDR3 coding sequence is TGTGCCAGTAGTATCGACGGGGGGAACACCGGGGAGCTGTTTTTT. Translation: CASSIDGGNTGELFF. The V and J genes are TRBV19 and TRBJ2-2; D may be TRBD2 (6 bases). The CDR3 is 15 residues long. The V gene lost 3 bases and the J gene lost 1 base, with 9 bases spanning the gap. Germline CDR1 is LNHDA and CDR2 is SQIVND (reference sequence). Full variable domain (outside the CDR3, taken from reference TRBV19 and TRBJ2-2): DGGITQSPKYLFRKEGQNVTLSCEQNLNHDAMYWYRQDPGQGLRLIYYSQIVNDFQKGDIAEGYSVSREKKESFPLTVTSAQKNPTAFYLCASSIDGGNTGELFFGEGSRLTVL.

This clonotype was picked up many times. The rearrangement joins TRBV7-9 to TRBJ2-3, with 8 bases fitting TRBD2. Losses at the gene ends were 0 bases for V and 2 bases for J; bases not matched to a gene: 19. This CDR3 has 21 amino acids. Germline CDR1 reads SEHNR; CDR2 reads FQNEAQ (reference sequence). The CDR3 sequence: CASSLAISSGSGFDPTDTQYF. Written as DNA, the CDR3 is TGTGCCAGCAGCTTAGCCATTTCCAGCGGGAGCGGTTTCGATCCCACAGATACGCAGTATTTT.